The clone carrying this TCR beta chain showed up just a few times. Its specificity is not known. This record belongs to a study of T-cell memory formation after mild COVID-19. Notes on the study in general: The authors left the SARS-CoV-2 specificity of second-wave clones peaking on day 37 unconfirmed. That cross-reactive memory joined was suggested by some responding clones appearing in pre-infection memory. The study found contracting CD4+ clones mainly in CM and EM and contracting CD8+ clones in EMRA.

Constant-segment-primed 5'RACE gave TCR alpha and TCR beta cDNA libraries with sample barcodes and UMIs. TCRdb independently ran MiXCR on the 5' RACE reads; one entry per CDR3 protein. This table has more than 250,000 distinct CDR3 sequences, around 15% appearing once. This TCR was sampled from a man aged 18-30 years who had mild COVID-19 (a few samples of this study predate the infection). Cell type and time point are not known. The sequenced sample was PBMCs or a T cell subset sorted from them (not recorded which).

Here the CDR3 DNA reads TGTGCCAGCATCAGAGGCGGGGAAACAGATACGCAGTATTTT. It encodes CASIRGGETDTQYF. V is TRBV12-3 or TRBV12-4 and J is TRBJ2-3; tentative D call: TRBD2 (6 bases). The V end was cut by 7 bases, the J end by 3 bases, with 14 bases between. This CDR3 is built from 14 residues.